This entry concerns a single TCR beta chain. Its antigen target is currently unknown. A read error may produce the germline difference seen at one junction end. These data are taken from a study of molecular identifiers for immune sequencing clone quantification (dated by TCRdb to the late 2010s). For the wider study: In a replicate experiment, RNA from roughly 21,000 or 96,000 naive CD8 T cells was split into five aliquots, four of which were sequenced. CD8 T cells were used in a methods study to benchmark molecular-identifier clustering-based TCR repertoire sequencing (MIDCIRS) and TCR RNA copy counting.

Libraries of naive CD8 T cells were built from anywhere between roughly 17,000 and 1,100,000 sorted cells, with 10%, 30% or 50% of the purified RNA used. Naive CD8 T cells were FACS-sorted as CD8+CD4-CCR7+CD45RA+ on a BD FACSAria II into RLT Plus buffer. To test detection sensitivity, Jurkat RNA equivalent to more than 9 TCR copies was spiked into samples of about 19,000-1,000,000 naive CD8 T cells. CD8 T cells were enriched with RosetteSep CD8+ T Cell Enrichment Cocktail and Ficoll-Paque, followed by ACK red cell lysis. Library construction relied on PCR. The sequencer was a NextSeq 500. Bulk TCR libraries were prepared as previously described, using TCR primers listed in Table S5. Total RNA was purified with the Qiagen AllPrep DNA/RNA kit. Reads from multiple sequencing runs of the same library were pooled before analysis. As for the authors' bioinformatics: Only reads with exact TCR constant sequence were kept, trimmed to 150 nt, and grouped by their 12-nt molecular barcodes. Within each barcode group, reads were sub-clustered at a 15% Levenshtein threshold, and quality-weighted consensus sequences were built per RNA molecule. Non-functional sequences were filtered out, along with any lower-count sequence sitting one edit away from another sequence. Based on fitting two negative binomial distributions, any barcode sub-cluster with under 20% of the maximum read count was discarded. TCRdb redid the processing of the public reads, applying fastp at Q25 and MiXCR, and retained in-frame beta chains. Under each unique CDR3 protein, matching rows form one entry showing the most common genes and DNA. The V and J calls were determined by TCRdb, not by the authors. The sample yields roughly 300,000 distinct CDR3 sequences; 24% were counted once. The ten top clones hold 0.74% of the sample.

The CDR3 goes from the cysteine to the phenylalanine over 17 residues. Only the CDR3 DNA stays, 51 bases, in frame from base 1. The germline V gene encodes CDR1 SNHLY and CDR2 FYNNEI. Overall study results and their limits: Highly expanded clone sizes could be underestimated if identical TCR molecules share a barcode. Modeling gave about 3.2 recovered TCR RNA copies per cell versus 8 to 10 by digital PCR, implying around 33% capture efficiency. The naive libraries included spiked-in Jurkat TCR RNA (roughly nine copies' worth), and this Jurkat TCR RNA is not part of the donor repertoire. In CMV-specific effector cells, clones with more than 20 RNA copies contained over 99% of molecules, whereas in naive cells such clones contained under 1% of molecules. When barcode sub-clustering was left out, chimeric consensus sequences inflated TCR diversity, with chimeras reaching as high as 47%. Spiked-in Jurkat TCR RNA equivalent to a single cell was reported to be detectable even among approximately 1.1 million naive CD8 T cells.

Rearrangement joined TRBV2 to TRBJ2-7; TRBD2 could be the D gene, as 6 bases match. The sequence derives from a human donor in good health. Some libraries in this study had Jurkat cell RNA spiked in. Material: naive CD8+ T cells from blood, with Jurkat cell RNA spiked in. This specimen's cell subset or site label, interpreted: FACS-sorted CD8+CD4-CCR7+CD45RA+ naive T cells. Read as DNA, the sequence is TGTGCCAGCGGTGAAGTCGCCGGCACCCCAGGAGGGTACGAGCAGTACTTC. The translation is CASGEVAGTPGGYEQYF.